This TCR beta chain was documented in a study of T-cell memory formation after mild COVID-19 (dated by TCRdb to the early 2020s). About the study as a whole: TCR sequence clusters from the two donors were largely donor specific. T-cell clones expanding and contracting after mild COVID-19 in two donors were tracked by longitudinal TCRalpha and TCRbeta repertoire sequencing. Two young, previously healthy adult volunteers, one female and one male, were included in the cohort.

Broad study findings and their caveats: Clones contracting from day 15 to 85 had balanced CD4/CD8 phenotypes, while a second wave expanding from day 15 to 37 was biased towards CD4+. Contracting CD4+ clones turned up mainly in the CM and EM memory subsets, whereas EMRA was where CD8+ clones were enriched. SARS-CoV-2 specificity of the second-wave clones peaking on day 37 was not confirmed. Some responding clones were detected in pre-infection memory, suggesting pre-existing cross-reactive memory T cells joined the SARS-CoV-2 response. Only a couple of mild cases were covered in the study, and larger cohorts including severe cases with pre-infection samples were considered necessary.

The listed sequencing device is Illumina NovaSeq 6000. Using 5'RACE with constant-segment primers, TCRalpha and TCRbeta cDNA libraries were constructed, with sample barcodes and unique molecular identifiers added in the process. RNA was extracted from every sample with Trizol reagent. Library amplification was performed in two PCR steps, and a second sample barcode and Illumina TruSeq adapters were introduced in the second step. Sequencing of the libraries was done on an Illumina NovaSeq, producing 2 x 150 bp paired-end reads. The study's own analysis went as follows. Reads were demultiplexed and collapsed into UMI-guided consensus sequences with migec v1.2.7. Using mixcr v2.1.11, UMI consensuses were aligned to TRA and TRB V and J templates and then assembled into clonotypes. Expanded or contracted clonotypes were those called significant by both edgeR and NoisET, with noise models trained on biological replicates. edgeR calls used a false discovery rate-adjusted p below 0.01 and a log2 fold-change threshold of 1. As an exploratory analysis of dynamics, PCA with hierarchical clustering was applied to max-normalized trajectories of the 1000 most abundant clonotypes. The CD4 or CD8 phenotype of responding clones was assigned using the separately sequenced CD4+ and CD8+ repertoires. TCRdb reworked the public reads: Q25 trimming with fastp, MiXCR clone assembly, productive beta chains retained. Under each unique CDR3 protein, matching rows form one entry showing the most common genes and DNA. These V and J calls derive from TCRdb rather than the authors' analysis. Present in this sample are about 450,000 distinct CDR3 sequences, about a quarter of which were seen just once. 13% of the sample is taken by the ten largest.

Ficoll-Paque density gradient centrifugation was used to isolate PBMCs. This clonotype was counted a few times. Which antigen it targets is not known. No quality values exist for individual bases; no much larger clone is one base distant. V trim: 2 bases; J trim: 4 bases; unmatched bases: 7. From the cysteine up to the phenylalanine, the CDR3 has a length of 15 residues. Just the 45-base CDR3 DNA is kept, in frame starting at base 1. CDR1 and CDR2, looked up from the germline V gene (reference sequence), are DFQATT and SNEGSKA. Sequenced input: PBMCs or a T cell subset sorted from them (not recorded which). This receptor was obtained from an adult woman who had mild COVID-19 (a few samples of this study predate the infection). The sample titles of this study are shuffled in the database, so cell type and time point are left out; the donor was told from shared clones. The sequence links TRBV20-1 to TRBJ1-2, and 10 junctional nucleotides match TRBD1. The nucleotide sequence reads TGCAGTGCTAGACGGGGACAGGGGACCTCCTATGGCTACACCTTC. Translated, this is CSARRGQGTSYGYTF.